This T cell receptor (beta chain) was sequenced in a study of shared clonotypes between healthy human individuals. Findings of the study overall: Generation probability values for non-shared clonotypes were lower than those for clonotypes shared by all four donors.

V was cut by 0 bases and J by 3 bases, with 7 bases left in between. This CDR3 has 14 amino acids. The germline CDR1 and CDR2 sequences are MNHEY and SVGAGI. This clone was detected only once. The antigen is not known. Assay: immunoSEQ multiplex PCR; the TCRdb copy retains only in-frame clones and omits some. Of more than 500,000 clones listed, roughly 96% are singletons. The naive CD8 fraction comprised CD45RO-negative cells positively selected for CCR7 and excluded terminally differentiated effector memory CD45RA+ cells. The specimen sequenced was naive CD8+ T cells sorted from blood. The TCR comes from a woman in her twenties or thirties in good health. This chain uses TRBV6-5 with TRBJ2-3, with a tentative D call TRBD2 (5 bases). CDR3 region: CASSYSQRTDTQYF. The CDR3 DNA follows: TGTGCCAGCAGTTACTCCCAGCGGACAGATACGCAGTATTTT.